This T cell receptor beta chain comes out of a study of CD8+ T cells in alopecia areata. Germline CDR1 GTSNPN, CDR2 SVGIG (reference sequence). Trimming stripped 3 bases from V and 7 bases from J, with 12 bases between. The CDR3 has 12 residues. Note on this clone: Its antigen is not identified.

The study, taken as a whole, reports: Affected lesional scalp, above all in alopecia totalis/universalis, was more clonal than normal scalp. Scalp sequencing captures resident alphabeta T cells of normal skin too.

Sequencing relied on a cDNA template that was reverse transcribed from extracted RNA. Produced via immunoSEQ multiplex PCR; TCRdb's table is partial and in-frame only. The sample lists hundreds of thousands of clones, under 80% occurring once. Peripheral blood and lesional scalp punch biopsies came from alopecia areata patients. Sequencing was performed on CD4+ T cells sorted from blood, taken at week 0. This rearrangement joins TRBV30 to TRBJ2-5; D is unclear. The clonotype comes from a human donor with alopecia areata. CDR3 in amino acids: CAWSPSLGTQYF. CDR3 DNA sequence: TGTGCCTGGAGCCCCTCCCTCGGGACCCAGTACTTC.